The clone carrying this TCR beta chain was recorded a few times. The antigen is undetermined. Sequencing was performed with immunoSEQ multiplex PCR; in TCRdb, only in-frame clones are kept and a portion is missing. This sample carries under 55,000 clones, approximately 83% of them seen once, and the ten largest clones take about 3%. This CDR3 spans 14 amino acids. CDR1 and CDR2 from the germline V gene are SGHRS and YFSETQ. With 4 bases removed from V and 9 bases from J, the gap between germline ends came to 17 bases. These data are taken from a study of STAT5B mutations in CD4+ large granular lymphocyte leukemia. Notes on the study in general: Top patient clones used TRBV06 genes more often: 8/27 versus 2/35 in controls.

The sequenced sample was CD4+ T cells from blood buffy coats. This clonotype originated in a human donor in good health. V is TRBV5-1 and J is TRBJ2-1; D perhaps matches TRBD2 (6 bases). The CDR3 sequence: CASSLEGGVGEQFF. CDR3 nucleotides: TGCGCCAGCAGCCTGGAGGGCGGGGTCGGTGAGCAGTTCTTC.